Each of the 19 T cell receptor beta chains below was sequenced from the same sample in a study of T cell repertoires in cytomegalovirus infection. TCRdb re-derived calls from the reads in MiXCR, one entry per CDR3 protein. The data contain about 400,000 distinct CDR3 sequences, about a sixth of them singletons. Sequenced input: PBMCs. All receptors come from a human donor in good health (CMV status not recorded). Some clones in this sample may be carry-over from other donors' samples.

This clonotype appeared many times. The gene calls are TRBV7-9 and TRBJ2-7; TRBD2 matches at 9 bases. The CDR3 covers 20 residues. The junction had 22 bases not matched to a gene; V was cut back by 5 bases and J by 2 bases. In germline, CDR1 is SEHNR, CDR2 FQNEAQ (reference sequence). CDR3 loop: CASSNEISAGGKPKTYEQYF. The CDR3 DNA reads as TGTGCCAGCAGCAATGAGATTTCAGCGGGAGGCAAACCTAAAACCTACGAGCAGTACTTC.

This clonotype was observed a few times. The gene calls are TRBV4-1 and TRBJ2-1; TRBD2 matches at 8 bases. CDR1 is MGHRA, CDR2 YSYEKL, per germline. This CDR3 is built from 14 residues. V shed 6 bases and J 5 bases; nucleotides not matched to a gene: 6. The CDR3: CASRGLARHNEQFF. The CDR3 DNA is TGCGCCAGCAGAGGACTAGCTCGGCACAATGAGCAGTTCTTC.

This clonotype was seen many times. The chain recombines TRBV28 with TRBJ1-2, with D possibly matching TRBD1 (5 bases). Germline loops: CDR1 MDHEN, CDR2 SYDVKM. V lost 1 base and J lost 1, with 16 bases in between. This CDR3 region has 17 residues. This CDR3 is CASSLLGLGVDNYGYTF. CDR3 DNA sequence: TGTGCCAGCAGTTTATTAGGTCTGGGGGTCGATAACTATGGCTACACCTTC.

Only a few counts were recorded for this clonotype. The rearrangement links TRBV7-8 to TRBJ2-4; 7 bases match TRBD1. Germline V gene sequence: CDR1 SGHVS, CDR2 FQNEAQ. V lost 4 bases, J lost 0 bases, and 12 bases stayed unmatched. The CDR3 contains 18 residues. The CDR3 DNA follows: TGTGCCAGCAGCTATTCCCGGGGACAGCTTCTAGCCAAAAACATTCAGTACTTC. Protein product: CASSYSRGQLLAKNIQYF.

This clonotype was seen at least ten times. The chain uses TRBV24-1 and TRBJ2-1; TRBD2 agrees at 9 bases. Germline V lookup: CDR1 KGHDR, CDR2 SFDVKD. The CDR3 has 16 residues. The ends lost 3 bases at V and 7 bases at J; junction bases unmatched: 9. The CDR3 region has the DNA TGTGCCACCAGTGATCCCCGGATAGCGGGAGAAAATGAGCAGTTCTTC. Translating gives CATSDPRIAGENEQFF.

This clonotype was observed many times. This rearrangement joins TRBV7-6 to TRBJ1-1, with D perhaps TRBD1 (6 bases). CDR1 SGHVS and CDR2 FNYEAQ come from the germline V gene. The CDR3 totals 16 residues. Trimming pared 1 base from V and 5 bases from J, leaving 17 bases between. The CDR3 DNA is TGTGCCAGCAGCTTAGAACAGGGTGGGGCATGGACTGAAGCTTTCTTT. Protein product: CASSLEQGGAWTEAFF.

V is TRBV4-3 and J is TRBJ1-4; 7 nucleotides align to TRBD1. After removal of 4 bases from V and 0 bases from J, the junction contained 11 bases not matched to a gene. CDR1 LGHNA and CDR2 YSLEER come from the germline V gene. The CDR3 totals 18 residues. CDR3 residues: CASSPLGDSVPTNEKLFF. In nucleotides, the CDR3 is TGCGCCAGCAGCCCGTTGGGGGACAGTGTGCCAACTAATGAAAAACTGTTTTTT.

This clonotype turned up a few times. V and J are TRBV20-1 and TRBJ2-3; D is possibly TRBD2 (5 bases). The CDR3 covers 13 residues. The V gene's germline CDR1 is DFQATT and CDR2 SNEGSKA (reference sequence). CDR3 sequence: CSSSEGSTDTQYF. Here the CDR3 DNA reads TGCAGCTCGAGTGAGGGATCCACAGATACGCAGTATTTT.

Many counts were recorded for this clonotype. Written as DNA, the CDR3 is TGTGCCAGCAGCCCCACTAGCACAGAGACCCAGTACTTC. Its translation: CASSPTSTETQYF. V is TRBV7-9 and J is TRBJ2-5; possibly TRBD2 for D (6 bases). CDR1 and CDR2 from the germline V gene are SEHNR and FQNEAQ (reference sequence). V was cut by 5 bases and J by 4 bases, with 11 bases left in between. This CDR3 is 13 amino acids long.

This clonotype showed up many times. The chain combines TRBV7-2 with TRBJ2-3; D perhaps matches TRBD2 (5 bases). The CDR3 spans 13 residues. The V end was cut by 5 bases, the J end by 6 bases, with 12 bases between. Germline V gene data show CDR1 as SGHTA and CDR2 as FQGNSA. The CDR3 loop is CASSRGERDTQYF. The CDR3 DNA sequence: TGTGCCAGCAGCCGGGGAGAGCGGGATACGCAGTATTTT.

This clonotype was seen at least ten times. The chain recombines TRBV7-2 with TRBJ1-1; 8 bases agree with TRBD1. The CDR3 runs to 14 residues. Trimming at V came to 2 bases and at J to 10 bases, leaving 9 bases not matched to a gene. CDR1 is SGHTA and CDR2 is FQGNSA in the germline V gene. The CDR3 sequence: CASSLPDRGGRAFF. The CDR3 nucleotides read TGTGCCAGCAGCTTACCCGACAGGGGCGGAAGAGCTTTCTTT.

The chain is built from TRBV20-1 and TRBJ2-7, with 12 bases fitting TRBD2. Germline V lookup: CDR1 DFQATT, CDR2 SNEGSKA (reference sequence). V shed 0 bases, J shed 0 bases, and the junction held 3 bases outside the gene matches. CDR3 size: 16 residues. Here the CDR3 DNA reads TGCAGTGCTAGAGATGGACTAGCGGGGCGCTCCTACGAGCAGTACTTC. Encoded protein: CSARDGLAGRSYEQYF.

This clonotype came up a few times. The J gene is TRBJ2-1, the V gene TRBV11-2; the D gene is possibly TRBD1 (5 bases). Trimming took off 2 bases at V and 3 bases at J, with 11 bases between the two ends. The CDR3 has 15 residues. Germline assignment: CDR1 SGHAT and CDR2 FQNNGV. The DNA for the CDR3 is TGTGCCAGCAGCTTATGGGGCCTCCTCTACAATGAGCAGTTCTTC. Encoded protein: CASSLWGLLYNEQFF. The whole variable domain, remainder taken from reference TRBV11-2 and TRBJ2-1, is EAGVAQSPRYKIIEKRQSVAFWCNPISGHATLYWYQQILGQGPKLLIQFQNNGVVDDSQLPKDRFSAERLKGVDSTLKIQPAKLEDSAVYLCASSLWGLLYNEQFFGPGTRLTVL.

The CDR3 bases are TGTGCCACCGACGAGGGGGGATGGAGGAATCAGCCCCAGCATTTT. It encodes CATDEGGWRNQPQHF. The chain links TRBV10-3 to TRBJ1-5; D possibly corresponds to TRBD1 (6 bases). The germline gives CDR1 ENHRY, CDR2 SYGVKD. V was clipped by 10 bases and J by 4 bases, with 20 bases between them. CDR3 length: 15 residues.

This clonotype was found many times. The chain links TRBV2 to TRBJ1-5, with D unclear. Trimming pared 6 bases from V and 3 bases from J, leaving 15 bases between. Germline CDR1 reads SNHLY; CDR2 reads FYNNEI. This CDR3 has 15 residues. The DNA of the CDR3 is TGTGCCAGCAGCCTTGATGCAGGTTTCAATCAGCCCCAGCATTTT. Amino acid sequence: CASSLDAGFNQPQHF. Supplemented by reference TRBV2 and TRBJ1-5, the full variable domain reads EPEVTQTPSHQVTQMGQEVILRCVPISNHLYFYWYRQILGQKVEFLVSFYNNEISEKSEIFDDQFSVERPDGSNFTLKIRSTKLEDSAMYFCASSLDAGFNQPQHFGDGTRLSIL.

This clonotype was seen at least ten times. The chain couples TRBV7-6 to TRBJ2-1, with D perhaps TRBD1 (5 bases). V was clipped by 7 bases and J by 6 bases, with 10 bases between them. Germline CDR1 is SGHVS and CDR2 is FNYEAQ. This CDR3 has 12 residues. The CDR3 DNA is TGTGCCAGCAAGGATAGGGGCAATGAGCAGTTCTTC. Encoded protein: CASKDRGNEQFF.

This clonotype was seen repeatedly, ten times or more. This rearrangement joins TRBV7-2 to TRBJ2-3; D gene uncertain. This CDR3 is built from 13 residues. The germline gives CDR1 SGHTA, CDR2 FQGNSA. Trimming stripped 4 bases from V and 2 bases from J, with 7 bases between. This chain's CDR3 is CASSSDPTDTQYF. CDR3 bases: TGTGCCAGCAGCTCGGACCCCACAGATACGCAGTATTTT. Together with reference TRBV7-2 and TRBJ2-3, the CDR3 gives the full variable domain: GAGVSQSPSNKVTEKGKDVELRCDPISGHTALYWYRQSLGQGLEFLIYFQGNSAPDKSGLPSDRFSAERTGGSVSTLTIQRTQQEDSAVYLCASSSDPTDTQYFGPGTRLTVL.

This clonotype has just a few counts. The chain employs TRBV7-9 and TRBJ2-2; 9 bases fit TRBD1. With 5 bases clipped from V and 1 base from J, the junction kept 5 bases outside the gene matches. The CDR3 is 16 residues long. Germline lookup yields CDR1 SEHNR and CDR2 FQNEAQ (reference sequence). CDR3 loop: CASSLGTGRNTGELFF. As DNA, the CDR3 is TGTGCCAGCAGCCTCGGGACAGGGAGGAACACCGGGGAGCTGTTTTTT.

This clonotype appeared many times. The rearrangement links TRBV7-2 to TRBJ2-1, with D uncertain. With 3 bases removed from V and 12 bases from J, the gap between germline ends came to 21 bases. Per the germline V gene, CDR1 is SGHTA and CDR2 is FQGNSA. The CDR3 runs 15 residues. The CDR3 sequence is CASSFRIRAGVGQFF. The CDR3 DNA reads TGTGCCAGCAGCTTTCGGATTCGGGCAGGTGTGGGGCAGTTCTTC.